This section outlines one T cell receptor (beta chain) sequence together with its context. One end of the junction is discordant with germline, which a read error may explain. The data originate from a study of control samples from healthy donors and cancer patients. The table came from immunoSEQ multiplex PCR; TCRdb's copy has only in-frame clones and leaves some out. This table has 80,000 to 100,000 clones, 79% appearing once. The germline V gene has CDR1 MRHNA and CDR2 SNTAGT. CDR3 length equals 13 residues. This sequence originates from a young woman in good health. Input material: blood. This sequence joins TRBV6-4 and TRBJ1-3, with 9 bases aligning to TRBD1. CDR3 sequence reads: CASSVDRGKTIYF. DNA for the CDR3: TGTGCCAGCAGTGTGGACAGGGGAAAGACCATATATTTT.